What follows describes a single TCR beta chain. This CDR3 has 12 residues. The ends lost 6 bases at V and 7 bases at J; junction bases unmatched: 4. The germline V gene has CDR1 MNHEY and CDR2 SVGAGI. This specimen belongs to a study of blood T cell repertoires in COVID-19. Authors' data handling: Reference gene primers were amplified, and this amplification served to estimate nucleated cell counts. The data were produced by immunoSEQ multiplex PCR, yet TCRdb's version contains in-frame clones alone and is incomplete. V, J and clone size were drawn from that table, and D and trimming were deduced from the DNA. The data show some 460,000 clones, with around nine tenths seen just once and roughly 2% held by the top ten.

The chain carries TRBV6-5 and TRBJ2-7; 9 nucleotides align to TRBD2. The sample comprised PBMCs or T cells enriched from blood (not recorded which). The origin of this receptor is a young woman with acute COVID-19. The CDR3, as DNA: TGTGCCAGCAGCATAGCGGGAGATGAGCAGTACTTC. Amino acids: CASSIAGDEQYF.